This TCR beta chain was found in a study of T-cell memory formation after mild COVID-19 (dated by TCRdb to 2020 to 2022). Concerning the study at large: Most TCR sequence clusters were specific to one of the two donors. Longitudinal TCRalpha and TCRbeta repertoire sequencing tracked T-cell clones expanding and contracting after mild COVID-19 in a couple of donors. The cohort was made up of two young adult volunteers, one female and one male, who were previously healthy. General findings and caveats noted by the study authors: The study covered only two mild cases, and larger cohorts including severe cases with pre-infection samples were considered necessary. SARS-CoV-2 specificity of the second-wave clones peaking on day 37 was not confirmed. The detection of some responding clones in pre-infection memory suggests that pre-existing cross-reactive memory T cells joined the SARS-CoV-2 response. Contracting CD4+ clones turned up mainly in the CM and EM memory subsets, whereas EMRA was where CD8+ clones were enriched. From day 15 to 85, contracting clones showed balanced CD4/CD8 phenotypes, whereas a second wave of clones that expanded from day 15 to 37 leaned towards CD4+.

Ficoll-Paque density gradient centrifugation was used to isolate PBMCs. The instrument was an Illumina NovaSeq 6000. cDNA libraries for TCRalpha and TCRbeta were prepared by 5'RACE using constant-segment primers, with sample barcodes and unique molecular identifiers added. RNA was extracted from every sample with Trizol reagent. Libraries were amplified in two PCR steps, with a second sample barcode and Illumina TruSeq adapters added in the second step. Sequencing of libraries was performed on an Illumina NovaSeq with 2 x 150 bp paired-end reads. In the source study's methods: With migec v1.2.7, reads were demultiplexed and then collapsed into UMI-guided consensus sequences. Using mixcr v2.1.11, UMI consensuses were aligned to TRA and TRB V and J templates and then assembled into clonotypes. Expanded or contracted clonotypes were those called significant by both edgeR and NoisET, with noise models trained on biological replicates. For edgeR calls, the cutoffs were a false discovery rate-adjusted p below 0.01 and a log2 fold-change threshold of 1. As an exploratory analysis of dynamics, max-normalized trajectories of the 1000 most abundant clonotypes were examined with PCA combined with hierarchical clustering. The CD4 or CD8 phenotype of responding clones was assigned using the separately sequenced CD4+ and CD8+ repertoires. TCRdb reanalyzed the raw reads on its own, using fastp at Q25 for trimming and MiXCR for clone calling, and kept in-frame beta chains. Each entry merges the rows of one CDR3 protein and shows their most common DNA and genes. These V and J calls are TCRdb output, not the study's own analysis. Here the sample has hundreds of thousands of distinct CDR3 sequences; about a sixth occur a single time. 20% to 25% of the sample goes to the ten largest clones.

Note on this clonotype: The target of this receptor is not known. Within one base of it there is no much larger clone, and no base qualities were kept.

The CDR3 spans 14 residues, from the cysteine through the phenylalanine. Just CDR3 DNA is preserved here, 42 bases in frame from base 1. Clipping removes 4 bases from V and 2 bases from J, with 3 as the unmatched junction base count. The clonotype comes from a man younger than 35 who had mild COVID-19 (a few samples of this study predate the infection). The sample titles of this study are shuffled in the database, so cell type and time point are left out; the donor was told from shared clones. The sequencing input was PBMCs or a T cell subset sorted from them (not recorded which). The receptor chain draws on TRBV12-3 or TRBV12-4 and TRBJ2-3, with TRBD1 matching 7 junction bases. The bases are TGTGCCAGCAGTTCGACAGGGTTCACAGATACGCAGTATTTT. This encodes CASSSTGFTDTQYF.